Presented here are 12 T cell receptor beta chains from one specimen sequenced in a study of immune evolution from preneoplasia to lung adenocarcinoma. Profiling relied on immunoSEQ multiplex PCR, and the TCRdb table lists in-frame clones only, not all of them. The table records about 5,700 clones, 80% of them present only once. The sequencing sample was made of FFPE minimally invasive lung adenocarcinoma tissue. The receptors come from a person aged 55-85 years with lung adenocarcinoma.

This clone has only a few counts. V gene TRBV19 combines with J gene TRBJ1-2; D remains ambiguous. CDR3 length equals 13 residues. Germline CDR1 and CDR2: LNHDA and SQIVND (reference sequence). V lost 5 bases, J lost 4 bases, and 11 bases lay in between. CDR3 region: CASSVREAYGYTF. As DNA, the CDR3 is TGTGCCAGTAGTGTTCGGGAGGCCTATGGCTACACCTTC.

A single count supports this clone. V and J are TRBV11-3 and TRBJ2-2; perhaps D is TRBD1 or TRBD2 (5 bases each). Trimming removed 5 bases from V and 0 bases from J, with 10 bases in between. The CDR3 spans 15 residues. Germline CDR1 reads SGHNT; CDR2 reads YENEEA. CDR3 loop: CASSPGRPNTGELFF. DNA for the CDR3: TGTGCCAGCAGCCCGGGACGTCCGAACACCGGGGAGCTGTTTTTT.

The chain combines TRBV6-1 with TRBJ1-2; 8 bases fit TRBD1. V trimming: 6 bases; J trimming: 4 bases; junction bases outside the gene matches: 4. This CDR3 is built from 13 residues. The germline V gene encodes CDR1 MNHNS and CDR2 SASEGT. CDR3 DNA sequence: TGTGCCAGCAGAGGACAGGGAAGCTATGGCTACACCTTC. Amino acids: CASRGQGSYGYTF.

This clone was seen more than once but under ten times. CDR3 sequence reads: CASSPRLTSSYLKETQYF. CDR3 nucleotides: TGTGCCAGCAGCCCCCGTTTAACCTCTAGCTACCTAAAAGAGACCCAGTACTTC. The rearrangement joins TRBV11-1 to TRBJ2-5; D perhaps matches TRBD2 (5 bases). V lost 5 bases and J 3 bases, leaving 25 bases between the germline ends. The CDR3 consists of 18 residues. The germline V gene has CDR1 SGHAT and CDR2 FQDESV (reference sequence).

V gene TRBV5-4 combines with J gene TRBJ2-1; D possibly uses TRBD1 or TRBD2 (5 bases each). CDR3 size: 15 residues. The V end was cut by 2 bases, the J end by 4 bases, with 13 bases between. Germline V gives CDR1 SGHNT, CDR2 YYREEE (reference sequence). The CDR3 loop reads CASSFLTGRYNEQFF. The CDR3 nucleotides are TGTGCCAGCAGCTTTTTGACGGGACGGTACAATGAGCAGTTCTTC.

This clone showed up just once. V gene TRBV2 combines with J gene TRBJ2-5, with 9 bases aligning to TRBD2. CDR3 length equals 15 residues. From germline, CDR1 is SNHLY and CDR2 FYNNEI. Unmatched junction bases numbered 10, after V lost 8 bases and J lost 3 bases. The CDR3 DNA reads TGTGCCAGCTCCAAGGCTAGCGGGATTGAAGAGACCCAGTACTTC. As protein: CASSKASGIEETQYF.

The chain carries TRBV6-5 and TRBJ1-5; D remains unclear. The V end lost 6 bases, the J end lost 7 bases, and 13 bases lay between the germline ends. Germline loops: CDR1 MNHEY, CDR2 SVGAGI. The CDR3 length is 13 residues. This chain's CDR3 is CASRQVISQPQHF. The CDR3 coding sequence is TGTGCCAGCAGGCAGGTGATATCACAGCCCCAGCATTTT.

CDR3 coding DNA: TGTGCCAGCAGTTACTCGGGCTACACAGATACGCAGTATTTT. The encoded protein is CASSYSGYTDTQYF. The rearrangement uses TRBV6-6 and TRBJ2-3, with D hard to call. The CDR3 is made up of 14 amino acids. V shed 0 bases and J shed 2 bases, with 6 bases lying between them. From germline, CDR1 is MNHNY and CDR2 SVGAGI (reference sequence).

This sequence joins TRBV7-3 and TRBJ2-6; D is uncertain. Germline V gene sequence: CDR1 SGHTA, CDR2 FQGTGA. This CDR3 spans 16 amino acids. V lost 2 bases, J lost 0 bases, and 8 bases lay in between. In nucleotides, the CDR3 is TGTGCCAGCAGCTTATCGACCTACTCTGGGGCCAACGTCCTGACTTTC. Its protein product is CASSLSTYSGANVLTF.

The chain joins TRBV27 to TRBJ1-2; D is undetermined. Germline V lookup: CDR1 MNHEY, CDR2 SMNVEV (reference sequence). This CDR3 has 14 amino acids. Deletions cut 4 bases from V and 4 bases from J, with 13 bases between. The CDR3 reads CASSSIRASYGYTF. DNA for the CDR3: TGTGCCAGCAGTTCCATAAGGGCCAGCTATGGCTACACCTTC.

The gene calls are TRBV6-5 and TRBJ2-7; D is ambiguous. V was clipped by 7 bases and J by 5 bases, with 9 bases between them. The CDR3 has 11 residues. Germline CDR1 and CDR2: MNHEY and SVGAGI. CDR3 in amino acids: CASTSFDEQYF. In nucleotides, the CDR3 is TGTGCCAGCACCTCTTTCGACGAGCAGTACTTC.

This chain joins TRBV30 and TRBJ1-2; 7 positions match TRBD1. Trimming at V came to 2 bases and at J to 5 bases, leaving 2 bases not matched to a gene. The CDR3 is 12 residues long. Germline assignment: CDR1 GTSNPN and CDR2 SVGIG (reference sequence). Here the CDR3 reads CAWSTGVYGYTF. CDR3 DNA sequence: TGTGCCTGGAGTACAGGGGTTTATGGCTACACCTTC.